This T cell receptor beta chain was recorded in a study of T cells in Graves' hyperthyroidism and ophthalmopathy. The CDR3 regions of TCR beta were amplified from RNA transcripts. The HTBI primer set was used in a first-round RT-PCR of the TCR CDR3. Using its own MiXCR run on the multiplex PCR reads, TCRdb lists one record per CDR3 protein. The table includes around 600,000 distinct CDR3 sequences, 14% detected once. With 8 bases clipped from V and 10 bases from J, the junction kept 2 bases outside the gene matches. Germline V lookup: CDR1 SNHLY, CDR2 FYNNEI. This CDR3 contains 10 residues. There are many counts of this clonotype.

The TCR comes from a woman in her forties or fifties with Graves' ophthalmopathy. Input material: blood. V and J are TRBV2 and TRBJ2-1; the match to TRBD2 covers 7 bases. In DNA, the CDR3 is TGTGCCAGCTCCGGGGGGGAGCAGTTCTTC. Protein: CASSGGEQFF.